This T cell receptor beta chain was obtained from a study of blood T cells in healthy people across ages. Trimming removed 4 bases from V and 3 bases from J; junction bases left unmatched: 9. CDR3 length: 16 amino acids. The germline gives CDR1 SGHRS, CDR2 YFSETQ. Alongside a J-beta primer mix, a sample-barcoded 5' primer served in a second PCR lasting 7 to 11 cycles. Every cDNA molecule bore a tag from a template-switch adaptor containing 12 random nucleotides. Using its own MiXCR run on the 5' RACE reads, TCRdb lists one record per CDR3 protein. The table includes around 710,000 distinct CDR3 sequences, roughly 47% detected once.

The specimen sequenced was blood. This receptor was obtained from an older woman in good health. The chain carries TRBV5-1 and TRBJ2-3; 9 nucleotides agree with TRBD1. CDR3 coding DNA: TGCGCCAGCAGCGGAAACCCCGGGACAGGGACAGATACGCAGTATTTT. This sequence encodes CASSGNPGTGTDTQYF.